The 25 T cell receptor beta chains listed next were all sequenced from one sample in a study of PD-1 blockade in classical Hodgkin lymphoma. Data came from immunoSEQ multiplex PCR; TCRdb stores just in-frame clones and leaves some out. This sample has under 35,000 clones, with 89% found just once. The time point denotes: newly diagnosed, previously untreated cHL patient sample. Magnetic negative selection of thawed PBMCs was the method by which CD4+ T cells were purified. The sequenced sample consisted of CD4+ T cells from blood. The receptors here all came from a human donor with classical Hodgkin lymphoma.

The J gene is TRBJ1-4, the V gene TRBV5-8; 7 nucleotides line up with TRBD1. The V gene end was trimmed by 3 bases and the J gene end by 3 bases; junction bases not matched to a gene: 2. CDR3 length equals 14 residues. CDR1 is SGHTS, CDR2 YDEGEE, per germline. CDR3 nucleotide sequence: TGTGCCAGCAGCTCTGGACAGGCTAATGAAAAACTGTTTTTT. Its protein product is CASSSGQANEKLFF.

The chain joins TRBV7-9 to TRBJ2-1; D uncertain. CDR3 size: 14 residues. Germline loops: CDR1 SEHNR, CDR2 FQNEAQ (reference sequence). V dropped 2 bases and J dropped 2 bases, with 7 bases sitting between them. The CDR3 loop reads CASSLFGTYNEQFF. The DNA for the CDR3 is TGTGCCAGCAGCTTATTTGGGACCTACAATGAGCAGTTCTTC.

This clone has just one count. V usage is TRBV5-1 and J usage is TRBJ2-5; possible D gene TRBD1, 5 bases. The CDR3 loop spans 14 amino acids. The V end lost 2 bases, the J end lost 2 bases, and 10 bases lay between the germline ends. CDR1 SGHRS and CDR2 YFSETQ come from the germline V gene. The CDR3 sequence is CASSFTGLQETQYF. The CDR3 coding sequence is TGCGCCAGCAGCTTTACAGGTTTGCAAGAGACCCAGTACTTC.

Concerning this clone: Other nucleotide sequences in the sample specify the same CDR3. CDR3: CASSLGVSYEQYF. DNA of the CDR3: TGTGCCAGCAGCTTAGGGGTATCCTACGAGCAGTACTTC. The rearrangement links TRBV7-2 to TRBJ2-7; D is unresolved. The CDR3 sequence is 13 residues long. Germline CDR1 and CDR2: SGHTA and FQGNSA. Trimming removed 1 base at V and 1 base at J, with 5 bases between.

The rearrangement links TRBV6-6 to TRBJ1-5, with 8 bases identical to TRBD1. Per the germline V gene, CDR1 is MNHNY and CDR2 is SVGAGI (reference sequence). This CDR3 has 15 residues. The junction had 8 bases not matched to a gene; V was cut back by 6 bases and J by 4 bases. CDR3 loop: CASSPTRQGNQPQHF. Here the CDR3 DNA reads TGTGCCAGCAGCCCAACCCGACAGGGGAATCAGCCCCAGCATTTT.

The V call is TRBV28, the J call TRBJ2-1; D may be TRBD2 (6 bases). CDR1 MDHEN and CDR2 SYDVKM come from the germline V gene. The CDR3 is 13 amino acids. V gave up 8 bases and J gave up 10 bases, with 18 bases separating them. In DNA, the CDR3 is TGTGCCAGCCTCGGGGACTCTCCTTTGGAGCAGTTCTTC. Translating it yields CASLGDSPLEQFF.

V gene TRBV6-5 combines with J gene TRBJ2-3, with TRBD2 identical over 10 bases. CDR3 length: 14 amino acids. V trimming: 10 bases; J trimming: 8 bases; junction bases outside the gene matches: 12. The V gene's germline CDR1 is MNHEY and CDR2 SVGAGI. The CDR3 spells CATLRPSGSGTQYF. CDR3 bases: TGTGCCACCCTCAGGCCTAGCGGGAGTGGTACGCAGTATTTT.

The sample holds one count of this clone. This chain joins TRBV19 and TRBJ2-3, with 15 bases matching TRBD2. This CDR3 has 16 residues. With 5 bases clipped from V and 5 bases from J, the junction kept 5 bases outside the gene matches. In germline, CDR1 is LNHDA, CDR2 SQIVND (reference sequence). CDR3 residues: CASSRTSGRVGDTQYF. In DNA form, the CDR3 reads TGTGCCAGTAGTCGGACTAGCGGGAGGGTGGGAGATACGCAGTATTTT.

This clone was observed once. This chain uses TRBV28 with TRBJ2-7; D uncertain. Germline V gene sequence: CDR1 MDHEN, CDR2 SYDVKM. The CDR3 totals 12 residues. The ends were cut back, 10 bases at V and 4 bases at J, with 14 bases in the middle. The CDR3 loop reads CATAGPRYEQYF. CDR3 in DNA: TGTGCCACCGCCGGACCAAGATACGAGCAGTACTTC.

This chain connects TRBV7-2 to TRBJ2-2; no reliable D call. Between the trimmed V and J ends, which lost 1 base and 4 bases, there was a span of 10 bases. Germline CDR1 and CDR2: SGHTA and FQGNSA. The CDR3 has 15 amino acids. In DNA form, the CDR3 reads TGTGCCAGCAGCTTAGTACCACAGACCACCGGGGAGCTGTTTTTT. Encoded protein: CASSLVPQTTGELFF.

The gene calls are TRBV5-1 and TRBJ2-2; 7 bases map to TRBD2. The CDR3 extends over 16 amino acids. Unmatched junction bases numbered 11, after V lost 2 bases and J lost 7 bases. The germline V gene has CDR1 SGHRS and CDR2 YFSETQ. CDR3 coding DNA: TGCGCCAGCAGCTTACGGGTCGCGGGGGTCGGCGGGGAGCTGTTTTTT. It yields the protein CASSLRVAGVGGELFF.

The CDR3: CASSVSGTPYTDTQYF. The CDR3 DNA reads TGTGCCAGCAGCGTTTCCGGGACTCCTTACACAGATACGCAGTATTTT. This chain uses TRBV5-4 with TRBJ2-3; D is possibly TRBD2 (6 bases). Germline V gene data show CDR1 as SGHNT and CDR2 as YYREEE (reference sequence). The V end was cut by 4 bases, the J end by 2 bases, with 17 bases between. The CDR3 runs 16 residues.

This CDR3 is CASSTSSEVQYF. In nucleotides, the CDR3 is TGTGCCAGCAGCACCAGCAGTGAGGTGCAGTACTTC. The chain has TRBV7-2 and TRBJ2-7; D gene unclear. Germline V gene lookup returns CDR1 SGHTA and CDR2 FQGNSA. The CDR3 is 12 amino acids. V was clipped by 5 bases and J by 9 bases, with 14 bases between them.

This chain uses TRBV5-4 with TRBJ1-1; 7 bases line up with TRBD1. In germline, CDR1 is SGHNT, CDR2 YYREEE (reference sequence). Trimming removed 0 bases from V and 1 base from J; junction bases left unmatched: 9. The CDR3 sequence is 17 residues long. CDR3 DNA: TGTGCCAGCAGCTTGGAAATAAACAGGGGACCGAACACTGAAGCTTTCTTT. Residues: CASSLEINRGPNTEAFF.

V usage is TRBV28 and J usage is TRBJ1-2; D might be TRBD1 (6 bases). The germline CDR1 and CDR2 sequences are MDHEN and SYDVKM. The V gene lost 3 bases and the J gene lost 7 bases, with 18 bases spanning the gap. The CDR3 runs to 15 residues. The CDR3 reads CASSFINREAGGYTF. The DNA of the CDR3 is TGTGCCAGCAGTTTCATAAACAGGGAGGCAGGTGGCTACACCTTC.

This sequence joins TRBV7-2 and TRBJ1-2; D unresolved. CDR1 is SGHTA and CDR2 is FQGNSA in the germline V gene. This CDR3 region has 11 residues. The V and J ends lost 5 bases and 5 bases respectively, with 6 bases between them. The CDR3 loop is CASSTRYGYTF. CDR3 DNA sequence: TGTGCCAGCAGCACACGTTATGGCTACACCTTC.

The chain joins TRBV18 to TRBJ2-3; weak D call: TRBD2 (5 bases). Germline V lookup: CDR1 KGHSH, CDR2 LQKENI. V dropped 2 bases and J dropped 6 bases, with 12 bases sitting between them. CDR3 length: 14 residues. CDR3 amino acids: CASSPVGAQDTQYF. The CDR3 DNA reads as TGTGCCAGCTCACCAGTGGGAGCGCAGGATACGCAGTATTTT.

The CDR3 nucleotides read TGCAGCGTTGTCTCTCTTCGGACAGGAAGCACAGATACGCAGTATTTT. This gives the protein CSVVSLRTGSTDTQYF. V gene TRBV29-1 combines with J gene TRBJ2-3; 7 bases are a match to TRBD1. V shed 4 bases, J shed 0 bases, and the junction held 10 bases outside the gene matches. The CDR3 has 16 residues. Germline values: CDR1 SQVTM, CDR2 ANQGSEA.

The rearrangement links TRBV7-2 to TRBJ2-7; the D gene could be TRBD1 or TRBD2 (6 bases each). Per germline, CDR1 SGHTA and CDR2 FQGNSA. The ends were cut back, 4 bases at V and 13 bases at J, with 20 bases in the middle. The CDR3 covers 13 residues. The CDR3 bases are TGTGCCAGCAGCTCAAACAGTAGGGGGGAGCTTTACTTC. As protein: CASSSNSRGELYF.

This clone appeared once. The chain links TRBV15 to TRBJ2-1; D unresolved. Germline V gene data show CDR1 as LNHNV and CDR2 as YYDKDF (reference sequence). The CDR3 is 15 residues long. The V gene lost 0 bases and the J gene lost 0 bases, with 6 bases spanning the gap. The CDR3 DNA sequence: TGTGCCACCAGCAGAGAACCCGACTCCTACAATGAGCAGTTCTTC. Its translation: CATSREPDSYNEQFF.

This rearrangement joins TRBV5-1 to TRBJ2-2, with a weak D call TRBD2 (6 bases). V was shortened by 0 bases and J by 6 bases, with 18 bases between the two germline ends. Germline loops: CDR1 SGHRS, CDR2 YFSETQ. CDR3 length equals 17 residues. The CDR3 loop is CASSLGLGGVIAGELFF. The CDR3 DNA reads TGCGCCAGCAGCTTGGGTTTGGGGGGAGTAATCGCCGGGGAGCTGTTTTTT.

The genes are TRBV27 and TRBJ2-1; D remains ambiguous. The germline V gene encodes CDR1 MNHEY and CDR2 SMNVEV (reference sequence). Trimming shortened V by 3 bases and J by 6 bases, and 12 bases separated the two germline ends. The length of the CDR3 is 14 residues. The CDR3 nucleotides are TGTGCCAGCAGTTTGGTGGATAGACCCAATGAGCAGTTCTTC. It yields the protein CASSLVDRPNEQFF.

V and J are TRBV5-1 and TRBJ1-3; unclear D gene. V shed 2 bases and J shed 2 bases, with 8 bases lying between them. Germline values: CDR1 SGHRS, CDR2 YFSETQ. The CDR3 loop spans 14 amino acids. For the CDR3, the DNA is TGCGCCAGCAGCTTTGAGGGAGCTGGAAACACCATATATTTT. Its protein is CASSFEGAGNTIYF.

This chain connects TRBV21-1 to TRBJ1-1; no check of the table's D call, TRBD1, against the DNA was made. TRBV21-1 is assigned pseudogene status. CDR3 length: 15 residues. The CDR3 DNA follows: TGTGCCAGCAGCATGTACAGATCGATGAACACTGAAGCTTTCTTT. Protein product: CASSMYRSMNTEAFF.

This clone has a single count. CDR3 sequence: CASSLIAGAMNEQFF. CDR3 nucleotide sequence: TGTGCCAGCAGTCTTATAGCGGGAGCAATGAATGAGCAGTTCTTC. This chain connects TRBV7-2 to TRBJ2-1, with 9 bases lining up with TRBD2. The CDR3 is made up of 15 amino acids. Trimming at V came to 6 bases and at J to 7 bases, leaving 10 bases not matched to a gene. From germline, CDR1 is SGHTA and CDR2 FQGNSA. Full variable domain (remainder filled in from reference TRBV7-2 and TRBJ2-1): GAGVSQSPSNKVTEKGKDVELRCDPISGHTALYWYRQSLGQGLEFLIYFQGNSAPDKSGLPSDRFSAERTGGSVSTLTIQRTQQEDSAVYLCASSLIAGAMNEQFFGPGTRLTVL.